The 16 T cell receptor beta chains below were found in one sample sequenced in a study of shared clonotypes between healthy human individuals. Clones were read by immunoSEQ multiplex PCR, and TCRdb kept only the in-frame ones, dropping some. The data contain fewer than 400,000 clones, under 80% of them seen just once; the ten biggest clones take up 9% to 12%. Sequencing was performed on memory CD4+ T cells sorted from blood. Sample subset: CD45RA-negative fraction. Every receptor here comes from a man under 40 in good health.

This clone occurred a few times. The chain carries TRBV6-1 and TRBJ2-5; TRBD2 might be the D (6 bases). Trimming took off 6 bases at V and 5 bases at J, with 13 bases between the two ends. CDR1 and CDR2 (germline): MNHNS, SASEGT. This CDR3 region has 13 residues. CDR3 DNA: TGTGCCAGCAGGGTACAAGGAGGGGAGACCCAGTACTTC. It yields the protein CASRVQGGETQYF.

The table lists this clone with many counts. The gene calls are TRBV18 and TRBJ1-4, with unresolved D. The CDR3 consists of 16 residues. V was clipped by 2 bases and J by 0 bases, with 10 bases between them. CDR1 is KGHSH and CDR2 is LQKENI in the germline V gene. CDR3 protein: CASSPNAVATNEKLFF. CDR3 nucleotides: TGTGCCAGCTCACCAAACGCGGTTGCAACTAATGAAAAACTGTTTTTT.

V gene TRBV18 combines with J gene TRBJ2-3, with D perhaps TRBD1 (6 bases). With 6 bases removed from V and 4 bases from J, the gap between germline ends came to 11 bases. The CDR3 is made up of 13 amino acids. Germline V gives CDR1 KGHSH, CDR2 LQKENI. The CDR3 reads CASSSTGPDTQYF. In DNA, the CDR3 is TGTGCCAGCTCGTCGACAGGTCCAGATACGCAGTATTTT.

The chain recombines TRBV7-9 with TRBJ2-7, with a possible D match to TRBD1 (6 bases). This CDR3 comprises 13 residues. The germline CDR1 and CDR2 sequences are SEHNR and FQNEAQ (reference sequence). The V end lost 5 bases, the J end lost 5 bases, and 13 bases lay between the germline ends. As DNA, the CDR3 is TGTGCCAGCAGCAGGACAGAGAGGAACGAGCAGTACTTC. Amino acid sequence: CASSRTERNEQYF.

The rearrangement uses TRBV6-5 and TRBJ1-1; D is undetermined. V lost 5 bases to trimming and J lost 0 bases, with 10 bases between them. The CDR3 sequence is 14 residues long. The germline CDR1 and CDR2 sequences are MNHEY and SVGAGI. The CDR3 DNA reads TGTGCCAGCAGTCCCCCCACCTTGAACACTGAAGCTTTCTTT. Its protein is CASSPPTLNTEAFF.

The DNA of the CDR3 is TGTGCCAGCAGCTTGCCAGGACTAGCAGAGGATACGCAGTATTTT. Translated, it gives CASSLPGLAEDTQYF. The rearrangement joins TRBV5-6 to TRBJ2-3; TRBD2 aligns across 8 bases. Germline V gene sequence: CDR1 SGHDT, CDR2 YYEEEE. The CDR3 runs 15 residues. V lost 1 base, J lost 6 bases, and 7 bases stayed unmatched.

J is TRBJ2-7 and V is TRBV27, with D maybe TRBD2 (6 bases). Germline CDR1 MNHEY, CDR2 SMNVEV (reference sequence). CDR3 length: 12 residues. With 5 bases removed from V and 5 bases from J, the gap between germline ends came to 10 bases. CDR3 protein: CASSTGSNEQYF. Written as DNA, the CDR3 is TGTGCCAGCAGTACCGGGAGCAACGAGCAGTACTTC.

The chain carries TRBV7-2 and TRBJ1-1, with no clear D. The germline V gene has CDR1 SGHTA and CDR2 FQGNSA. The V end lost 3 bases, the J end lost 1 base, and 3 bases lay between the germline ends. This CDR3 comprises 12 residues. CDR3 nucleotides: TGTGCCAGCAGCTTCCAGAACACTGAAGCTTTCTTT. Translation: CASSFQNTEAFF.

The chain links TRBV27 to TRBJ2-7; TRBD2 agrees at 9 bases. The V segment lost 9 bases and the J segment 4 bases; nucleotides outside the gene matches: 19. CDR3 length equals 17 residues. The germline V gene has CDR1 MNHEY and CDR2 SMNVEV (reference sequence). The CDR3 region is CASRVGRGRAGEYEQYF. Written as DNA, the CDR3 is TGTGCCAGTAGGGTAGGGCGCGGGAGGGCCGGGGAGTACGAGCAGTACTTC.

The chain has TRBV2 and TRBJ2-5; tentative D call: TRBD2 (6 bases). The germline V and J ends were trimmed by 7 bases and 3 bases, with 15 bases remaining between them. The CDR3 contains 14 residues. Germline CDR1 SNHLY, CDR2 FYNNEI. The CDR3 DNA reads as TGTGCCAGCACCCAAAAGGGAGGAAAAGAGACCCAGTACTTC. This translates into CASTQKGGKETQYF.

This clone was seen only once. CDR3: CASSIPPLGVGGELFF. The CDR3 nucleotides read TGTGCCAGTAGTATACCCCCATTGGGGGTGGGCGGGGAGCTGTTTTTT. The chain joins TRBV19 to TRBJ2-2; either TRBD1 or TRBD2 may supply D (5 bases each). V shed 2 bases and J shed 7 bases, with 17 bases lying between them. This CDR3 contains 16 residues. Germline V gene data show CDR1 as LNHDA and CDR2 as SQIVND (reference sequence). Complete variable domain (other parts from reference TRBV19 and TRBJ2-2): DGGITQSPKYLFRKEGQNVTLSCEQNLNHDAMYWYRQDPGQGLRLIYYSQIVNDFQKGDIAEGYSVSREKKESFPLTVTSAQKNPTAFYLCASSIPPLGVGGELFFGEGSRLTVL.

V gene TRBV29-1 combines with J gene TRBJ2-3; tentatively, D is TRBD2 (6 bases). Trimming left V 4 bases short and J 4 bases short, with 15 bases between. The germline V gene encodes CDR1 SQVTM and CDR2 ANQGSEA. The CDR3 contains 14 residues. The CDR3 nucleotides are TGCAGCGTTGTTGCGGGGTCCATTTCAGATACGCAGTATTTT. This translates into CSVVAGSISDTQYF.

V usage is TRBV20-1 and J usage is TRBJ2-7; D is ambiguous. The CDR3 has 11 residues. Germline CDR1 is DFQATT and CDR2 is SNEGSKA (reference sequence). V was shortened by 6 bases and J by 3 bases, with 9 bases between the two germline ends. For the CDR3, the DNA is TGCAGTGCCCCTAAGGGCTACGAGCAGTACTTC. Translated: CSAPKGYEQYF.

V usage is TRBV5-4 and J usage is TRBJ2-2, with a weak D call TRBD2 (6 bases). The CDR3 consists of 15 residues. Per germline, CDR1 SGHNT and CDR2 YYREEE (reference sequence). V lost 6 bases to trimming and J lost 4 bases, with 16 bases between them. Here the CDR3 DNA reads TGTGCCAGCACCTGGGGGGTGTCGGGCACCGGGGAGCTGTTTTTT. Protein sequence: CASTWGVSGTGELFF.

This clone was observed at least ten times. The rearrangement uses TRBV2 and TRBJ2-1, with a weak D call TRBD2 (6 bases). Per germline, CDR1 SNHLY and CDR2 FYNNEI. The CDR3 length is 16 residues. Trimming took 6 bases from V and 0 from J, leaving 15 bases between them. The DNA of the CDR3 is TGTGCCAGCAGACCGACAGCGGGCAGCTCCTACAATGAGCAGTTCTTC. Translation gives CASRPTAGSSYNEQFF.

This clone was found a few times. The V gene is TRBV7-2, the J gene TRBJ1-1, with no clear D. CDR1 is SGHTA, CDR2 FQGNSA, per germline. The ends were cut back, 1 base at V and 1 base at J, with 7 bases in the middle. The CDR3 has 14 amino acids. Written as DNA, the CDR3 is TGTGCCAGCAGCTTAGTAACTGAGAACACTGAAGCTTTCTTT. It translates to CASSLVTENTEAFF.